Following are 32 T cell receptor beta chains from one sample sequenced in a study of metastatic and nonmetastatic thyroid tumors. TCRdb re-called the PCR reads via MiXCR. Of about 39,000 clones listed, about 12% are singletons. Thyroid surgery was preceded by no treatment in any patient. What was sequenced was blood. The receptors stem from a male donor with papillary thyroid cancer or a benign thyroid nodule (not recorded which). Some clones in this sample may be carry-over from other donors' samples.

By sample fraction, this clone is medium-sized (0.01 to 0.1%). The chain uses TRBV6-1 and TRBJ2-7; 10 bases map to TRBD2. In germline, CDR1 is MNHNS, CDR2 SASEGT. The V segment lost 6 bases and the J segment 6 bases; nucleotides outside the gene matches: 8. The CDR3 spans 14 residues. The CDR3 nucleotides are TGTGCCAGCAGCCCCGGGACTAGCGCCCCCGAGCAGTACTTC. The encoded protein is CASSPGTSAPEQYF.

This clone was detected many times. The V call is TRBV7-9, the J call TRBJ2-7; tentative D call: TRBD2 (5 bases). V dropped 4 bases and J dropped 3 bases, with 13 bases sitting between them. The germline V gene encodes CDR1 SEHNR and CDR2 FQNEAQ (reference sequence). The CDR3 totals 14 residues. The CDR3, as DNA: TGTGCCAGCAGCTCCCGGGATAGAGTCTACGAGCAGTACTTC. It translates to CASSSRDRVYEQYF. Using reference TRBV7-9 and TRBJ2-7 for the parts outside the CDR3, the full variable domain is DTGVSQNPRHKITKRGQNVTFRCDPISEHNRLYWYRQTLGQGPEFLTYFQNEAQLEKSRLLSDRFSAERPKGSFSTLEIQRTEQGDSAMYLCASSSRDRVYEQYFGPGTRLTVT.

Ten or more counts support this clone. This sequence joins TRBV4-3 and TRBJ2-7; unclear D gene. Germline CDR1 reads LGHNA; CDR2 reads YSLEER. Trimming took off 0 bases at V and 4 bases at J, with 10 bases between the two ends. The CDR3 consists of 14 residues. The CDR3 loop reads CASSQELSRYEQYF. The CDR3 region has the DNA TGCGCCAGCAGCCAAGAGCTCTCTAGGTACGAGCAGTACTTC.

This clone was seen at least ten times. The chain uses TRBV11-2 and TRBJ2-7, with D uncertain. Germline CDR1 and CDR2: SGHAT and FQNNGV. The V end was cut by 4 bases, the J end by 2 bases, with 9 bases between. This CDR3 is built from 13 residues. CDR3 nucleotides: TGTGCCAGCAGCTCCGACTTACCCTACGAGCAGTACTTC. Its translation: CASSSDLPYEQYF.

This clone has ten or more counts. In this CDR3 the conserved last residue, phenylalanine or tryptophan, is missing, so a read error is likely. The V and J genes are TRBV2 and TRBJ2-1, with D possibly being TRBD2 (6 bases). V dropped 6 bases and J dropped 8 bases, with 20 bases sitting between them. This CDR3 contains 15 residues. Per germline, CDR1 SNHLY and CDR2 FYNNEI. CDR3 sequence reads: CASSQTGSFIHEQFS. Here the CDR3 DNA reads TGTGCCAGCAGCCAAACCGGGAGTTTTATCCATGAGCAGTTCTCC.

This clone was counted between two and nine times. J is TRBJ1-1 and V is TRBV3-1, with D possibly being TRBD1 (5 bases). Trimming cost V 4 bases and J 1 base, with 13 bases left between them. This CDR3 is 15 amino acids long. Germline-derived CDR1 and CDR2 are LGHDT and YNNKEL (reference sequence). The CDR3 sequence: CASSPRDGSNTEAFF. For the CDR3, the DNA is TGTGCCAGCAGCCCCCGGGACGGATCGAACACTGAAGCTTTCTTT. The whole variable domain, remainder taken from reference TRBV3-1 and TRBJ1-1, is DTAVSQTPKYLVTQMGNDKSIKCEQNLGHDTMYWYKQDSKKFLKIMFSYNNKELIINETVPNRFSPKSPDKAHLNLHINSLELGDSAVYFCASSPRDGSNTEAFFGQGTRLTVV.

As for this clone: The germline gene is not matched at one end of the junction; a read error may be the cause. The chain carries TRBV4-3 and TRBJ2-7; D might be TRBD2 (5 bases). CDR1 LGHNA and CDR2 YSLEER come from the germline V gene. This CDR3 region has 14 residues. The CDR3 DNA is TGCGTCAGCAGCCAAGGGCAGGACTCCCACGAGCAGTACTTC. Translating gives CVSSQGQDSHEQYF.

The CDR3 sequence is CASSQDRGTGPYSNQPQHF. CDR3 nucleotide sequence: TGTGCCAGCAGCCAAGATCGGGGGACAGGGCCCTATAGCAATCAGCCCCAGCATTTT. V is TRBV3-1 and J is TRBJ1-5; 9 bases align to TRBD1. CDR1 is LGHDT and CDR2 is YNNKEL in the germline V gene (reference sequence). Trimming removed 0 bases from V and 0 bases from J; junction bases left unmatched: 9. The CDR3 spans 19 residues.

This clone has ten or more counts. This sequence joins TRBV6-4 and TRBJ2-7, with 9 bases lining up with TRBD1. The CDR3 extends over 16 amino acids. Germline V gene sequence: CDR1 MRHNA, CDR2 SNTAGT. V shed 6 bases and J 3 bases; nucleotides not matched to a gene: 12. CDR3 loop: CASSHSPGQGHYEQYF. The DNA for the CDR3 is TGTGCCAGCAGCCACTCCCCGGGACAGGGACACTACGAGCAGTACTTC.

The chain combines TRBV19 with TRBJ1-5; 9 bases are a match to TRBD1. This CDR3 comprises 15 residues. The trim removed 2 bases at V and 11 bases at J, leaving 10 bases unmatched. Germline CDR1 reads LNHDA; CDR2 reads SQIVND (reference sequence). The CDR3 coding sequence is TGTGCCAGTAGTATAACGGGACAGGGAAATCAAACCCAGCATTTT. Translating it yields CASSITGQGNQTQHF.

This clone came up many times. J is TRBJ2-5 and V is TRBV27, with D perhaps matching TRBD2 (5 bases). Between the trimmed V and J ends, which lost 3 bases and 4 bases, there was a span of 12 bases. The CDR3 has 14 residues. The germline V gene has CDR1 MNHEY and CDR2 SMNVEV (reference sequence). CDR3: CASSLTIRGETQYF. The CDR3 DNA sequence: TGTGCCAGCAGTTTGACTATTAGAGGAGAGACCCAGTACTTC.

The CDR3 DNA is TGTGCCAGCTCCCTAGGACAGGGACTCTCCTACGAGCAGTACTTC. Amino acid sequence: CASSLGQGLSYEQYF. The chain combines TRBV6-1 with TRBJ2-7, with TRBD1 identical over 8 bases. The CDR3 is made up of 15 amino acids. The V segment lost 8 bases and the J segment 0 bases; nucleotides outside the gene matches: 9. Germline V gene sequence: CDR1 MNHNS, CDR2 SASEGT.

This clone was detected many times. CDR3 nucleotide sequence: TGCAGTGCTACGTCCAGGGGCGGATCAACTAATGAAAAACTGTTTTTT. This gives the protein CSATSRGGSTNEKLFF. This chain links TRBV20-1 with TRBJ1-4, with D maybe TRBD1 (6 bases). Germline loops: CDR1 DFQATT, CDR2 SNEGSKA (reference sequence). The V end lost 4 bases, the J end lost 0 bases, and 15 bases lay between the germline ends. The CDR3 loop spans 16 amino acids.

Within the sample, this clone is medium-sized (0.01 to 0.1%). V gene TRBV28 combines with J gene TRBJ2-7; 9 bases line up with TRBD1. The germline gives CDR1 MDHEN, CDR2 SYDVKM. Trimming removed 3 bases from V and 5 bases from J; junction bases left unmatched: 5. The CDR3 is 14 residues long. CDR3 amino acids: CASSLGTGLNEQYF. As DNA, the CDR3 is TGTGCCAGCAGTTTGGGGACAGGGTTGAACGAGCAGTACTTC.

In its sample, this clone was seen many times. The gene calls are TRBV11-2 and TRBJ2-3, with D unclear. From germline, CDR1 is SGHAT and CDR2 FQNNGV. The CDR3 length is 15 residues. V dropped 4 bases and J dropped 1 base, with 12 bases sitting between them. The CDR3 loop reads CASSSMTVGTDTQYF. In DNA, the CDR3 is TGTGCCAGCAGCTCCATGACTGTGGGCACAGATACGCAGTATTTT.

This clone was detected many times. The genes are TRBV20-1 and TRBJ2-3; D not resolved. Per the germline V gene, CDR1 is DFQATT and CDR2 is SNEGSKA (reference sequence). The CDR3 is made up of 11 amino acids. V lost 7 bases to trimming and J lost 6 bases, with 11 bases between them. The CDR3: CSVALRDTQYF. The CDR3 DNA is TGCAGTGTCGCGCTCCGGGATACGCAGTATTTT.

This clone has a count of ten or more. The V gene is TRBV28, the J gene TRBJ2-5; D may correspond to TRBD1 or TRBD2 (6 bases each). Germline CDR1 reads MDHEN; CDR2 reads SYDVKM. The CDR3 has 15 amino acids. With 7 bases removed from V and 3 bases from J, the gap between germline ends came to 18 bases. The CDR3 loop reads CASTEGGLGEETQYF. Written as DNA, the CDR3 is TGTGCCAGCACCGAAGGGGGGCTAGGGGAAGAGACCCAGTACTTC.

This clone was recorded many times. This chain uses TRBV14 with TRBJ1-1, with D possibly being TRBD1 (5 bases). The V end was cut by 4 bases, the J end by 5 bases, with 14 bases between. The germline gives CDR1 SGHDN, CDR2 FVKESK. The CDR3 sequence is 14 residues long. The CDR3 sequence is CASSRVGGGTEAFF. The DNA of the CDR3 is TGTGCCAGCAGCCGGGTGGGGGGTGGTACTGAAGCTTTCTTT.

The sample holds a few counts of this clone. A much larger clonotype is one base distant, so this may be a read error. The sample holds other DNA sequences that translate to the same CDR3. The chain couples TRBV24-1 to TRBJ2-5; D is ambiguous. This CDR3 has 11 amino acids. CDR1 KGHDR and CDR2 SFDVKD come from the germline V gene. CDR3 in amino acids: CATSVSETQYF. The CDR3 region has the DNA TGTGCTACCAGTGTTTCAGAGACCCAGTACTTC.

This clone was counted at least ten times. The rearrangement uses TRBV24-1 and TRBJ2-5; 12 bases align to TRBD1. The CDR3 has 16 amino acids. With 5 bases clipped from V and 4 bases from J, the junction kept 7 bases outside the gene matches. Per the germline V gene, CDR1 is KGHDR and CDR2 is SFDVKD. DNA of the CDR3: TGTGCCACCAGTGGGGGACAGGGGGCGGTAGGAGAGACCCAGTACTTC. It yields the protein CATSGGQGAVGETQYF.

Remarks on this clone: This sequence may be a read error, since a much larger clone differs from it by one base. This sample includes further DNA sequences coding for the same CDR3. The V call is TRBV7-6, the J call TRBJ2-1, with a tentative D call TRBD2 (5 bases). The V end lost 6 bases, the J end lost 13 bases, and 19 bases lay between the germline ends. Germline loops: CDR1 SGHVS, CDR2 FNYEAQ. The CDR3 sequence is 13 residues long. The CDR3 loop reads CASSAGIVTAQFF. The CDR3 DNA sequence: TGTGCCAGCAGTGCCGGGATCGTGACCGCTCAGTTCTTC.

This clone was seen ten or more times. The rearrangement joins TRBV5-1 to TRBJ2-7; 7 nucleotides line up with TRBD1. The junction had 5 bases not matched to a gene; V was cut back by 4 bases and J by 1 base. The CDR3 is 14 residues long. Germline values: CDR1 SGHRS, CDR2 YFSETQ. As DNA, the CDR3 is TGCGCCAGCAGCGCAGGGGGTCCGTCCTACGAGCAGTACTTC. Translation: CASSAGGPSYEQYF.

Many counts were recorded for this clone. The gene calls are TRBV27 and TRBJ2-1; D is possibly TRBD1 (6 bases). Trimming left V 5 bases short and J 0 bases short, with 14 bases between. The CDR3 length is 16 residues. The germline CDR1 and CDR2 sequences are MNHEY and SMNVEV (reference sequence). As DNA, the CDR3 is TGTGCCAGCAGTACAAATGACAGGAGCTCCTACAATGAGCAGTTCTTC. Amino acid sequence: CASSTNDRSSYNEQFF.

This clone was observed a handful of times. J is TRBJ2-7 and V is TRBV6-2 or TRBV6-3; D gene unclear. Germline V lookup: CDR1 MNHEY, CDR2 SVGEGT. This CDR3 region has 15 residues. Trimming took off 0 bases at V and 2 bases at J, with 11 bases between the two ends. CDR3: CASSYSGRQAYEQYF. Written as DNA, the CDR3 is TGTGCCAGCAGTTACTCTGGCCGGCAGGCCTACGAGCAGTACTTC.

The table lists this clone with many counts. This sequence joins TRBV12-3 or TRBV12-4 and TRBJ2-7, with TRBD2 matching 8 bases. J was trimmed by 3 bases and V by 5 bases; bases with no gene match: 9. The length of the CDR3 is 15 residues. The CDR3 reads CASSPGPAGGYEQYF. CDR3 DNA sequence: TGTGCCAGCAGTCCCGGCCCGGCGGGAGGCTACGAGCAGTACTTC.

This clone was counted many times. The chain uses TRBV13 and TRBJ2-7, with no clear D. The CDR3 contains 13 residues. In germline, CDR1 is PRHDT, CDR2 FYEKMQ (reference sequence). The V end was cut by 3 bases, the J end by 0 bases, with 6 bases between. This chain's CDR3 is CASSFRPSYEQYF. CDR3 in DNA: TGTGCCAGCAGCTTCCGGCCCTCCTACGAGCAGTACTTC. The full variable domain, with the rest looked up from reference TRBV13 and TRBJ2-7, is AAGVIQSPRHLIKEKRETATLKCYPIPRHDTVYWYQQGPGQDPQFLISFYEKMQSDKGSIPDRFSAQQFSDYHSELNMSSLELGDSALYFCASSFRPSYEQYFGPGTRLTVT.

A note on this clone: This may come from a read error, since a much larger clone is one base off. This chain's CDR3 is CSARLQFQPQHF. CDR3 coding DNA: TGCAGTGCTAGATTACAGTTTCAGCCCCAGCATTTT. This rearrangement joins TRBV20-1 to TRBJ1-5, with D uncertain. This CDR3 comprises 12 residues. The germline V and J ends were trimmed by 2 bases and 6 bases, with 8 bases remaining between them. From germline, CDR1 is DFQATT and CDR2 SNEGSKA (reference sequence).

This clone was counted at least ten times. The V and J genes are TRBV7-9 and TRBJ2-7; D uncertain. The ends were cut back, 4 bases at V and 6 bases at J, with 4 bases in the middle. This CDR3 comprises 10 residues. Germline V CDR1 and CDR2: SEHNR, FQNEAQ (reference sequence). The CDR3 reads CASSSSEQYF. CDR3 DNA: TGTGCCAGCAGCTCTTCCGAGCAGTACTTC.

This clone is medium-sized. The CDR3 protein is CASRRGQSGRDEQYF. DNA of the CDR3: TGTGCCAGCAGGAGGGGACAGTCCGGGCGGGACGAGCAGTACTTC. The chain carries TRBV6-1 and TRBJ2-7, with TRBD1 matching over 7 bases. CDR1 and CDR2 from the germline V gene are MNHNS and SASEGT. This CDR3 comprises 15 residues. The J segment lost 5 bases and the V segment lost 6 bases, leaving 13 bases of the junction unmatched.

This clone was observed at least ten times. The chain couples TRBV7-9 to TRBJ2-1; 16 bases are a match to TRBD2. This CDR3 comprises 17 residues. In germline, CDR1 is SEHNR, CDR2 FQNEAQ (reference sequence). J lost 5 bases, V lost 5 bases, and 6 bases had no gene match. The DNA for the CDR3 is TGTGCCAGCAGCACCGGGACTAGCGGGAGGGCGGACAATGAGCAGTTCTTC. Its protein is CASSTGTSGRADNEQFF.

This chain connects TRBV6-1 to TRBJ2-7; D gene ambiguous. Germline CDR1 is MNHNS and CDR2 is SASEGT. V lost 6 bases, J lost 2 bases, and 14 bases lay in between. The CDR3 totals 14 residues. The chain's CDR3 is CASRITKNAYEQYF. Here the CDR3 DNA reads TGTGCCAGCAGGATCACAAAGAACGCCTACGAGCAGTACTTC.

For this clone: A read error may be the cause here, since a much bigger clone is one base away. The V gene is TRBV9, the J gene TRBJ1-1, with 10 bases matching TRBD1. The germline gives CDR1 SGDLS, CDR2 YYNGEE. The CDR3 consists of 16 residues. The ends lost 0 bases at V and 4 bases at J; junction bases unmatched: 6. The CDR3 region is CASSVGQGAVSTEAFF. CDR3 coding DNA: TGTGCCAGCAGCGTAGGACAGGGGGCGGTGAGCACTGAAGCTTTCTTT.